This T cell receptor beta chain was captured in a study of response to subunit inactivated influenza vaccine. Whole-study findings and limits: Seasonal influenza vaccination, on each occasion, was suggested by the authors to recruit few new T cells.

This clonotype has a count of ten or more. What it binds is not known. In TCRdb, the RT-PCR reads were re-called with MiXCR into one record per CDR3 protein. There are roughly 700,000 distinct CDR3 sequences in the sample; 11% to 15% occur only once, and 6.5% to 8.5% lies in the top ten. The length of the CDR3 is 15 residues. Trimming took 1 base from V and 6 from J, leaving 13 bases between them. This rearrangement joins TRBV12-3 or TRBV12-4 to TRBJ1-5, with D possibly matching TRBD1 (5 bases). The source is a man aged 45-60 years who received an inactivated influenza vaccine. Sequences were derived from PBMCs from blood, sampled roughly 15 days before vaccination. The DNA for the CDR3 is TGTGCCAGCAGTTTAGTCCCCGGGGGGGGTCAGCCCCAGCATTTT. It specifies CASSLVPGGGQPQHF.